The 3 T cell receptor beta chains presented below share a single source sample, sequenced in a study of T cell responses to AZD1222 COVID-19 vaccine (dated by TCRdb to the early 2020s). The library relied on the immunoSEQ multiplex PCR assay. Entries here come from immuneACCESS through TCRdb and include only in-frame sequences with V and J called. Some clones fail to appear in such tables; in the studies checked, an unresolved V gene covers under half of the shortfall, and the cause of the remainder is unknown. This sample lists under 200,000 clones; about 92% were detected once. The top ten hold 3% to 5% of the sample. The sample's time point label, decoded: baseline before first vaccination. The sequences come from peripheral blood, collected on day 0 of AZD1222 vaccination. The origin of the receptors is an adult in good health.

The count of this clone is one. V is TRBV5-1 and J is TRBJ1-4; TRBD1 is a possible D gene (5 bases). CDR1 and CDR2 (germline): SGHRS, YFSETQ. The CDR3 consists of 15 residues. With 0 bases removed from V and 0 bases from J, the gap between germline ends came to 6 bases. The CDR3 DNA follows: TGCGCCAGCAGCTTGGGCAGGGCAACTAATGAAAAACTGTTTTTT. Translation: CASSLGRATNEKLFF.

This clone was observed a handful of times. The chain employs TRBV6-4 and TRBJ2-3; 12 bases are a match to TRBD2. CDR3 size: 16 residues. The germline CDR1 and CDR2 sequences are MRHNA and SNTAGT. V gave up 4 bases and J gave up 2 bases; unmatched junction bases: 4. The CDR3 loop is CASSVLAGGPTDTQYF. The CDR3 bases are TGTGCCAGCAGTGTACTAGCGGGGGGTCCCACAGATACGCAGTATTTT.

The V gene is TRBV11-2, the J gene TRBJ2-4, with a tentative D call TRBD2 (6 bases). The CDR3 has 15 residues. V lost 5 bases and J lost 1, with 12 bases in between. Germline V lookup: CDR1 SGHAT, CDR2 FQNNGV. This CDR3 reads CASSPSVGAKNIQYF. In nucleotides, the CDR3 is TGTGCCAGCAGCCCTAGCGTCGGGGCCAAAAACATTCAGTACTTC.